This entry describes one TCR beta chain. This sample was taken from a study of control samples from healthy donors and cancer patients. Produced via immunoSEQ multiplex PCR; TCRdb's table is partial and in-frame only. This table has approximately 160,000 clones, around 94% appearing once. This CDR3 region has 13 residues. Germline loops: CDR1 MNHNY, CDR2 SVGAGI (reference sequence). V lost 6 bases and J lost 8; bases outside the gene matches: 4. The sample consisted of blood. The clonotype originates from a woman between 18 and 30 years old in good health. The rearrangement joins TRBV6-6 to TRBJ1-4, with 9 nucleotides matching TRBD1. The CDR3 bases are TGTGCCAGCAGCGGACAGGGGAGCGAAAAACTGTTTTTT. Protein product: CASSGQGSEKLFF.